This TCR beta chain emerged from a study of blood T cells in healthy people across ages. Together with a sample-barcoded 5' primer, a J-beta primer mix was included in a second PCR lasting roughly 6 to 12 cycles. At least 3 million CDR3-containing paired-end reads were obtained per sample. TCRdb redid the calling of the 5' RACE reads with MiXCR, one entry per CDR3 protein. The profile shows just under 750,000 distinct CDR3 sequences, approximately 22% of them singletons. Note on this clonotype: Its specificity is not known.

Broader study findings: Diversity was higher, and naive CD4+ cells more numerous, in long-lived donors than in aged donors.

Per germline, CDR1 KGHSH and CDR2 LQKENI. The CDR3 consists of 14 residues. The chain combines TRBV18 with TRBJ2-5, with D possibly matching TRBD1 (6 bases). The J call may be wrong; the DNA end is better matched by TRBJ2-1. This receptor was identified in a man between 65 and 85 years old in good health. The sequenced sample consisted of blood. CDR3 sequence: CASSSQRQANEQFF. CDR3 coding DNA: TGTGCCAGCTCATCACAGAGACAGGCGAATGAGCAGTTCTTC.